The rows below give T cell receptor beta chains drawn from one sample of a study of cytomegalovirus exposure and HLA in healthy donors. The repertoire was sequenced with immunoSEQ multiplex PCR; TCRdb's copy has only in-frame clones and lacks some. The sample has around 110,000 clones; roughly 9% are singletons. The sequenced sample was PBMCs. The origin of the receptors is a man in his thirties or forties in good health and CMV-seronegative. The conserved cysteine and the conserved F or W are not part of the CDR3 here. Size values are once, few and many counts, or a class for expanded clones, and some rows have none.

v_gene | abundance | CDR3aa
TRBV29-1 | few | SVALAYTYEQY
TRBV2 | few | ASTIGLAGVTGELF
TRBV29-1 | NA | SVIRDGRETQY
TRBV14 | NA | ASSQYVTGGANGYT
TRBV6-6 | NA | ASSYSAGAYTGELF
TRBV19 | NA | ASSMTSGGIAYTQY
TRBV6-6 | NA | ASSDPGLASPTQY
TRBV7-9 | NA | ASSQGGAEAF
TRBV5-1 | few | ASSFPLAGEQF
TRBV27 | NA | ASFTSGGTYNEQF
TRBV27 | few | ASSQRTSGTRAYNEQF
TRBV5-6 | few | ASSPRGLKNYEQY
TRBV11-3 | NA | ASSPSGRRDNEQF
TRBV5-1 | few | ASSLVGGNQPQH
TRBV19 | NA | ASNPHQGVYGYT
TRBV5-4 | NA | ASSLEQGMRNEQF
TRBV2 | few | ASTRDRGNYGYT
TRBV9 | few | ASSPRDLASGNTIY
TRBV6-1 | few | ASQVAGEQY
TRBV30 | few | AWGLAGAYNEQF
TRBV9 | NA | ASSPWTGYNEQF
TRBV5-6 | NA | ASSFRTGGNNQPQH
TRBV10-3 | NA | AISVSGVGEAF
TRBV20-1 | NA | SLTAQETQY
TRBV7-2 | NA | ASSQPTSGSYEQY
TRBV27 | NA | ASSLSAGDRQETQY
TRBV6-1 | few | ASREVYEQY
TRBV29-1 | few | SVRDIRNEKLF
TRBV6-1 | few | ASSEGPGAETQY
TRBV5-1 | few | ASSLGLAGQSEQF
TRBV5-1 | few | ASSLEQGDGYT
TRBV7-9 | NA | ASSLAGGRGPQDTQY
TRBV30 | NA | AWSVSGDEQY
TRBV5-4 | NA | ASSLGLDSGRTYNEQF
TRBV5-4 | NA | ASSSDRGRDEQY
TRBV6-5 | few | ASRRTGGETQY
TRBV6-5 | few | ASSYSGGPRSYEQY
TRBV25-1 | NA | ASSESGLDEQY
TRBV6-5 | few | ASSYRDRPYEQY
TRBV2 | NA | ASGHTSSGNTIY
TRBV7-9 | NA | ASSPRTGKGYEQY